One T cell receptor beta chain is described in this entry. In the authors' methods: Cell counts per sample came from amplifying reference gene primers. Assay used: immunoSEQ multiplex PCR; TCRdb lists only in-frame clones, some missing. That table gives V, J and clone size, and the DNA gave D and trimming. The table has approximately 28,000 clones, around 87% seen once; the top ten hold about 6%. The entry originates in a study of blood T cell repertoires in COVID-19. Study context: COVID-19 samples from acute and convalescent phases originated in the United States, Italy and Spain. Nucleic acid was either cDNA or gDNA, and it came from T cells, B-cell-depleted T cells, or PBMCs.

V shed 6 bases and J shed 0 bases, with 12 bases lying between them. The CDR3 sequence is 15 residues long. Germline lookup yields CDR1 SNHLY and CDR2 FYNNEI. J is TRBJ1-5 and V is TRBV2; D possibly corresponds to TRBD1 (5 bases). This TCR was sampled from a human donor in a cohort sampled during active COVID-19. The sample was peripheral blood. The CDR3 DNA sequence: TGTGCCAGCAGCGGGACGGACTATAGCAATCAGCCCCAGCATTTT. Amino acid sequence: CASSGTDYSNQPQHF.